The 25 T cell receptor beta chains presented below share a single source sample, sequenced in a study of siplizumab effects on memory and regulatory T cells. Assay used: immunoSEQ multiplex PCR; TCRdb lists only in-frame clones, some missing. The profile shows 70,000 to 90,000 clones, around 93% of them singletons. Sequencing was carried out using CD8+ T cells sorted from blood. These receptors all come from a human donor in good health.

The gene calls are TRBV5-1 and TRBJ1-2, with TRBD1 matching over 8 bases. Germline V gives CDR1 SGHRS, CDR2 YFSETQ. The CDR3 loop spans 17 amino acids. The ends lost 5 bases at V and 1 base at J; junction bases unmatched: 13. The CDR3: CASRSVTGEYVNYGYTF. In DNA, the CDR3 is TGCGCCAGCAGATCCGTGACAGGGGAGTATGTTAACTATGGCTACACCTTC.

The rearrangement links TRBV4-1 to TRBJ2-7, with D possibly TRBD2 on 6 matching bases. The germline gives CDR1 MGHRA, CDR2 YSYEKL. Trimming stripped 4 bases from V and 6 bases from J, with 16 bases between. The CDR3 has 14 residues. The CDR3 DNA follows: TGCGCCAGCAGCCCCGGAGGGAGTCTACCCGAGCAGTACTTC. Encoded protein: CASSPGGSLPEQYF.

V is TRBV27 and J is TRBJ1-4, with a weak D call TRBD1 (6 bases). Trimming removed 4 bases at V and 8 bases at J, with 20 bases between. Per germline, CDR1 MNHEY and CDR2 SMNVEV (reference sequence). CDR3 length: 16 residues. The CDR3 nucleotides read TGTGCCAGCAGTTCGACCTCGGGGGGGCTGGGGGAAAAACTGTTTTTT. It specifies CASSSTSGGLGEKLFF.

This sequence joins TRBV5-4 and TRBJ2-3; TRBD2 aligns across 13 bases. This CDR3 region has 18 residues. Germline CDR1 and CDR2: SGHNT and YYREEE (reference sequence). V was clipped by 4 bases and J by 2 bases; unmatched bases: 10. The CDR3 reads CASSRYGTSGDYTDTQYF. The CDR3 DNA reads TGTGCCAGCAGCCGATACGGGACTAGCGGGGACTACACAGATACGCAGTATTTT. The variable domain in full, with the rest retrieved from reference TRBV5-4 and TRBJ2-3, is ETGVTQSPTHLIKTRGQQVTLRCSSQSGHNTVSWYQQALGQGPQFIFQYYREEENGRGNFPPRFSGLQFPNYSSELNVNALELDDSALYLCASSRYGTSGDYTDTQYFGPGTRLTVL.

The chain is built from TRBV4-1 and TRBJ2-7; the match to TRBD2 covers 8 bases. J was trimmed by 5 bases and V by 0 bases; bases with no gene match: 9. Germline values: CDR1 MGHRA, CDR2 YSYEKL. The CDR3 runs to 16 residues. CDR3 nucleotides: TGCGCCAGCAGCCAAGAGGGGTTAGCGGGGTCCCACGAGCAGTACTTC. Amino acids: CASSQEGLAGSHEQYF.

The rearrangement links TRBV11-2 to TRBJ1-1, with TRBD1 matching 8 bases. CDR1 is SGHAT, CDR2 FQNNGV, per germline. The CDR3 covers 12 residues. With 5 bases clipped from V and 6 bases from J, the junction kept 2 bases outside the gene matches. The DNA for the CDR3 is TGTGCCAGCAGCGCACAGGGGGCTGAAGCTTTCTTT. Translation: CASSAQGAEAFF.

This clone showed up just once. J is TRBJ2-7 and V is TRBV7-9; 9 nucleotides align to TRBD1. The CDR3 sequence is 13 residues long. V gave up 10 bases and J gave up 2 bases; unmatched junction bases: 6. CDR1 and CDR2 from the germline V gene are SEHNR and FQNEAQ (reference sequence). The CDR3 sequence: CATQGDRAYEQYF. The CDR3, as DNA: TGTGCCACCCAGGGGGACAGGGCCTACGAGCAGTACTTC.

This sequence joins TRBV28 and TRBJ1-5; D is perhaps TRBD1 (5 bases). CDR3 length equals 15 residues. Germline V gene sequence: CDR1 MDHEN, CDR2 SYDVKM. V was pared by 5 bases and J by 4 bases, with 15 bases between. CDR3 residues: CASSHPSGGNQPQHF. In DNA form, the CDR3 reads TGTGCCAGCAGTCATCCCTCGGGGGGAAATCAGCCCCAGCATTTT.

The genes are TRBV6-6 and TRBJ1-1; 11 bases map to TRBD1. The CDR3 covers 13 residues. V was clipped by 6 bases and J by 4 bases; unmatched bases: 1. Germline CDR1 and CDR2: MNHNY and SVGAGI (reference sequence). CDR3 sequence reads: CASRDRGPTEAFF. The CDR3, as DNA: TGTGCCAGCAGGGACAGGGGGCCCACTGAAGCTTTCTTT.

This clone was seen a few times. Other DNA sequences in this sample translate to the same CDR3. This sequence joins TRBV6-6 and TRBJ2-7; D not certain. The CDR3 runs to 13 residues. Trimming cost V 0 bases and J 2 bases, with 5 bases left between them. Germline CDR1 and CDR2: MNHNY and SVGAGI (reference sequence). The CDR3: CASSYSGAYEQYF. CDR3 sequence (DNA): TGTGCCAGCAGTTACTCTGGAGCCTACGAGCAGTACTTC.

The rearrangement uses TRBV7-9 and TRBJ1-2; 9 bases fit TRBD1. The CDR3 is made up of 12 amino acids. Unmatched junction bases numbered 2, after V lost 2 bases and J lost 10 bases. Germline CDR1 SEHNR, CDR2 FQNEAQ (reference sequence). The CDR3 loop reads CASSLRDRDYTF. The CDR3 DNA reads TGTGCCAGCAGCTTAAGGGACAGGGACTACACCTTC.

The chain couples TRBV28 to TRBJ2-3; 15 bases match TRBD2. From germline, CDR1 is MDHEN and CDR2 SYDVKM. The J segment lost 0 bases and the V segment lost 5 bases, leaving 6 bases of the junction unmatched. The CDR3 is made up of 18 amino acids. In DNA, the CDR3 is TGTGCCAGCAGTGCGGGACTAGCGGGGGGATCTAGCACAGATACGCAGTATTTT. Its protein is CASSAGLAGGSSTDTQYF. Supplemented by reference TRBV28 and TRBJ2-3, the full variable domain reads DVKVTQSSRYLVKRTGEKVFLECVQDMDHENMFWYRQDPGLGLRLIYFSYDVKMKEKGDIPEGYSVSREKKERFSLILESASTNQTSMYLCASSAGLAGGSSTDTQYFGPGTRLTVL.

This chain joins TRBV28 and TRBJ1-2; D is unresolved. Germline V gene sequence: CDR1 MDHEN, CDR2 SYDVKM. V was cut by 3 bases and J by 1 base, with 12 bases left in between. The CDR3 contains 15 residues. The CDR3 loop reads CASSFPRSINYGYTF. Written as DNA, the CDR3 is TGTGCCAGCAGTTTCCCCCGCAGTATTAACTATGGCTACACCTTC.

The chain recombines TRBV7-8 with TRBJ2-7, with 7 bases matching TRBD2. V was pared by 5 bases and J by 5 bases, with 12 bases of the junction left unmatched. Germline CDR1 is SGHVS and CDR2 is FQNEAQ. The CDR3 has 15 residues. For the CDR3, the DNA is TGTGCCAGCAGCGACCACGGGGCGGGGGTCGACGAGCAGTACTTC. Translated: CASSDHGAGVDEQYF.

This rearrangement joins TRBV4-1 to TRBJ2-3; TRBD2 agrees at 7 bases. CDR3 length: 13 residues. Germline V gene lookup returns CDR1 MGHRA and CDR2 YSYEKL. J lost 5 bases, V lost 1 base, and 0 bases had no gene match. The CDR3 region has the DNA TGCGCCAGCAGCCAAGCGGGGGGAGATACGCAGTATTTT. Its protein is CASSQAGGDTQYF.

CDR3 amino acids: CASSFGPYAYSNQPQHF. CDR3 nucleotides: TGTGCCAGCAGCTTTGGACCGTACGCATATAGCAATCAGCCCCAGCATTTT. The chain employs TRBV7-2 and TRBJ1-5; D unresolved. Germline assignment: CDR1 SGHTA and CDR2 FQGNSA. The CDR3 length is 17 residues. V dropped 3 bases and J dropped 0 bases, with 15 bases sitting between them.

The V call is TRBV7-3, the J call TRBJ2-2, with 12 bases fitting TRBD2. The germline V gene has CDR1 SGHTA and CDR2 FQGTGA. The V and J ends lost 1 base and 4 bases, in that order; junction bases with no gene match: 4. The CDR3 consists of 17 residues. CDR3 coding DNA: TGTGCCAGCAGCTTAATAGGACTAGCGGGGTCCACCGGGGAGCTGTTTTTT. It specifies CASSLIGLAGSTGELFF.

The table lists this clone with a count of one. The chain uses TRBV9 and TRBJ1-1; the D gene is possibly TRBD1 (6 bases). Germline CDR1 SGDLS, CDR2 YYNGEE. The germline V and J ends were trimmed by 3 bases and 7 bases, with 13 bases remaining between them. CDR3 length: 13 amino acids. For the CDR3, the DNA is TGTGCCAGCAGCGCCCCCGGACAGATTGAAGCTTTCTTT. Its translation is CASSAPGQIEAFF. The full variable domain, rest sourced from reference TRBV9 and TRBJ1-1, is DSGVTQTPKHLITATGQRVTLRCSPRSGDLSVYWYQQSLDQGLQFLIQYYNGEERAKGNILERFSAQQFPDLHSELNLSSLELGDSALYFCASSAPGQIEAFFGQGTRLTVV.

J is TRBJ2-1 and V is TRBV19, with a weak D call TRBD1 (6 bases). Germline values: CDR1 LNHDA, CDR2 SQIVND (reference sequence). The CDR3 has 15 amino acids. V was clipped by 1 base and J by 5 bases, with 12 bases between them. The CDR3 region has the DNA TGTGCCAGTAGTATAGGAGAAGGGGGTCACAATGAGCAGTTCTTC. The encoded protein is CASSIGEGGHNEQFF.

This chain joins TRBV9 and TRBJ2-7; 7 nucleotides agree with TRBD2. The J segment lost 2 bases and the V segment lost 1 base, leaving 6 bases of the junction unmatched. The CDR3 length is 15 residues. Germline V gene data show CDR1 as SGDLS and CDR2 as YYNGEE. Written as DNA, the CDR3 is TGTGCCAGCAGCGTAACTAGCGTTGATGCCTACGAGCAGTACTTC. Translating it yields CASSVTSVDAYEQYF.

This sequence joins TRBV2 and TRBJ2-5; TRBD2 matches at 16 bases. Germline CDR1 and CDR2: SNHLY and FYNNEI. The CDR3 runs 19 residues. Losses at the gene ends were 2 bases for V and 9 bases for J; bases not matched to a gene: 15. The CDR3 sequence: CASSETRGLAGGPLSSQYF. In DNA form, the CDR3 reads TGTGCCAGCAGTGAAACTAGGGGACTAGCGGGGGGGCCCCTTTCGTCCCAGTACTTC.

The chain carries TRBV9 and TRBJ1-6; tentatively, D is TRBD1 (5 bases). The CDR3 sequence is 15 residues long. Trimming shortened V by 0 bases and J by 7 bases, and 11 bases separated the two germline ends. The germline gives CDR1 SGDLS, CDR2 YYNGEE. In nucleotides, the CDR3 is TGTGCCAGCAGCGTAGAAGGGGCAGGGAATTCACCCCTCCACTTT. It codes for CASSVEGAGNSPLHF.

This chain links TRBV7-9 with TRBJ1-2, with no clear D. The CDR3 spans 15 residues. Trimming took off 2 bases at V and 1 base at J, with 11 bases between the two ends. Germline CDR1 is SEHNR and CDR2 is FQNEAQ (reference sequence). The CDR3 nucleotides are TGTGCCAGCAGCTTAATTGAACAGTATAACTATGGCTACACCTTC. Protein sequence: CASSLIEQYNYGYTF.

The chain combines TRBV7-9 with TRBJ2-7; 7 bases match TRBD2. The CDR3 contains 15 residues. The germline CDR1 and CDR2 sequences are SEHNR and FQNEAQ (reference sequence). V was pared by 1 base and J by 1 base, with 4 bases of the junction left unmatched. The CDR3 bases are TGTGCCAGCAGCTTAGTTAGCGGGCCATCCTACGAGCAGTACTTC. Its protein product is CASSLVSGPSYEQYF.

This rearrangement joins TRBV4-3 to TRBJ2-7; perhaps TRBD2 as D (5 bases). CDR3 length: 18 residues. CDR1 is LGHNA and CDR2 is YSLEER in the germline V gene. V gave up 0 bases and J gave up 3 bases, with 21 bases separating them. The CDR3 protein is CASSQERLSRALYYEQYF. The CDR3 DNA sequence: TGCGCCAGCAGCCAAGAAAGACTATCTCGCGCACTTTACTACGAGCAGTACTTC.